Listed below are T cell receptor beta chains from one sample, sequenced in a study of T cell changes during pregnancy in multiple sclerosis. Sequenced by immunoSEQ multiplex PCR; TCRdb stores in-frame clones only, minus some. The sample has 22,000 or so clones, just under 95% seen once. This sample comprised CD8+ T cells from peripheral blood mononuclear cells, obtained in the third trimester of pregnancy. These receptors were collected from a female donor with multiple sclerosis, enrolled in a pregnancy study. The CDR3 runs from the conserved cysteine through the conserved F or W. The D gene is left open where the match is weak. A clone size is listed for some rows: how often the clone was seen (once, few, many), or a class if it is expanded.

v_call: TRBV2
cdr3_length: 13
j_call: TRBJ2-1
clone_size: -
d_call: -
cdr3_aa: CASSEMSYNEQFF
cdr3_nt: TGTGCCAGCAGTGAGATGAGTTACAATGAGCAGTTCTTC

v_call: TRBV14
cdr3_length: 22
j_call: TRBJ2-7
clone_size: -
d_call: TRBD1
cdr3_aa: CASSHLGVPGGNFGGDLPWQYF
cdr3_nt: TGTGCCAGCAGCCATCTTGGCGTTCCAGGGGGCAATTTTGGCGGGGACTTACCGTGGCAGTACTTC

v_call: TRBV9
cdr3_length: 15
j_call: TRBJ2-7
clone_size: -
d_call: -
cdr3_aa: CASSEEYGLSYEQCF
cdr3_nt: TGTGCCAGCAGCGAAGAATACGGACTCAGTTACGAGCAGTGCTTC

v_call: TRBV27
cdr3_length: 17
j_call: TRBJ1-1
clone_size: -
d_call: -
cdr3_aa: CASSLIPVRGVNTEAFF
cdr3_nt: TGTGCCAGCAGTTTAATTCCGGTGCGCGGGGTGAACACTGAAGCTTTCTTT

v_call: TRBV27
cdr3_length: 15
j_call: TRBJ2-5
clone_size: -
d_call: TRBD1
cdr3_aa: CASRPGTGSQETQYF
cdr3_nt: TGTGCCAGCAGACCAGGGACAGGGAGTCAAGAGACCCAGTACTTC

v_call: TRBV15
cdr3_length: 15
j_call: TRBJ2-5
clone_size: -
d_call: -
cdr3_aa: CATSRGTGEVETQYF
cdr3_nt: TGTGCCACCAGCAGAGGAACGGGAGAGGTGGAGACCCAGTACTTC

v_call: TRBV27
cdr3_length: 14
j_call: TRBJ2-7
clone_size: -
d_call: -
cdr3_aa: CASSLMSPGYEQYF
cdr3_nt: TGTGCCAGCAGTTTAATGTCACCGGGCTACGAGCAGTACTTC

v_call: TRBV10-3
cdr3_length: 14
j_call: TRBJ2-3
clone_size: -
d_call: -
cdr3_aa: CAISSGLDTDTQYF
cdr3_nt: TGTGCCATCAGTTCTGGACTTGACACAGATACGCAGTATTTT

v_call: TRBV19
cdr3_length: 15
j_call: TRBJ1-1
clone_size: -
d_call: TRBD1
cdr3_aa: CASSIEGTANTEAFF
cdr3_nt: TGTGCCAGTAGTATAGAGGGGACAGCCAACACTGAAGCTTTCTTT

v_call: TRBV7-3
cdr3_length: 13
j_call: TRBJ2-5
clone_size: once
d_call: -
cdr3_aa: CASSLIGEETQYF
cdr3_nt: TGTGCCAGCAGCTTAATAGGGGAAGAGACCCAGTACTTC

v_call: TRBV5-8
cdr3_length: 11
j_call: TRBJ2-7
clone_size: once
d_call: -
cdr3_aa: CASSRDTKQYF
cdr3_nt: TGTGCCAGCAGCCGTGACACCAAGCAGTACTTC

v_call: TRBV28
cdr3_length: 15
j_call: TRBJ1-6
clone_size: few
d_call: -
cdr3_aa: CASTKVVDSGSPLHF
cdr3_nt: TGTGCCAGCACCAAGGTAGTGGATTCAGGATCACCCCTCCACTTT

v_call: TRBV12-2
cdr3_length: 17
j_call: TRBJ2-2
clone_size: -
d_call: -
cdr3_aa: CASRLVNILPNTGELFF
cdr3_nt: TGTGCAAGTCGCTTAGTGAATATCCTACCGAACACCGGGGAGCTGTTTTTT

v_call: TRBV5-6
cdr3_length: 13
j_call: TRBJ2-7
clone_size: -
d_call: TRBD1
cdr3_aa: CASSPTGGYEQYF
cdr3_nt: TGTGCCAGCAGCCCGACAGGGGGTTACGAGCAGTACTTC

v_call: TRBV7-2
cdr3_length: 17
j_call: TRBJ2-1
clone_size: -
d_call: TRBD2
cdr3_aa: CASSLAGRLAGYNEQFF
cdr3_nt: TGTGCCAGCAGCTTAGCGGGTCGCCTAGCGGGGTACAATGAGCAGTTCTTC

v_call: TRBV5-1
cdr3_length: 16
j_call: TRBJ2-7
clone_size: -
d_call: TRBD1
cdr3_aa: CASSVTGTGIIYEQYF
cdr3_nt: TGCGCCAGCAGCGTCACCGGGACAGGGATAATCTACGAGCAGTACTTC

v_call: TRBV6-6
cdr3_length: 14
j_call: TRBJ1-5
clone_size: -
d_call: -
cdr3_aa: CASRYTGSGEPQHF
cdr3_nt: TGTGCCAGCAGATATACGGGGAGCGGGGAGCCCCAGCATTTT

v_call: TRBV10-3
cdr3_length: 13
j_call: TRBJ2-7
clone_size: -
d_call: TRBD1
cdr3_aa: CASGDRPSYEQYF
cdr3_nt: TGTGCCTCTGGGGACAGGCCCTCCTACGAGCAGTACTTC

v_call: TRBV7-9
cdr3_length: 16
j_call: TRBJ2-2
clone_size: -
d_call: -
cdr3_aa: CASSLASLANTGELFF
cdr3_nt: TGTGCCAGCAGCTTAGCGTCTTTAGCGAACACCGGGGAGCTGTTTTTT

v_call: TRBV6-4
cdr3_length: 16
j_call: TRBJ2-5
clone_size: -
d_call: TRBD2
cdr3_aa: CAADWASGEEKETQYF
cdr3_nt: TGTGCCGCTGACTGGGCTAGCGGGGAAGAAAAAGAGACCCAGTACTTC

v_call: TRBV27
cdr3_length: 16
j_call: TRBJ1-4
clone_size: -
d_call: -
cdr3_aa: CASSLAGLGQGEKLFF
cdr3_nt: TGTGCCAGCAGTTTAGCTGGTCTCGGTCAGGGCGAAAAACTGTTTTTT

v_call: TRBV4-3
cdr3_length: 16
j_call: TRBJ2-7
clone_size: once
d_call: TRBD1
cdr3_aa: CASSQDAGQGADEQYF
cdr3_nt: TGCGCCAGCAGCCAAGATGCGGGACAGGGGGCTGACGAGCAGTACTTC

v_call: TRBV7-9
cdr3_length: 15
j_call: TRBJ2-2
clone_size: -
d_call: -
cdr3_aa: CASNTGIANTGELFF
cdr3_nt: TGTGCCAGCAACACAGGAATCGCGAACACCGGGGAGCTGTTTTTT

v_call: TRBV28
cdr3_length: 17
j_call: TRBJ2-7
clone_size: -
d_call: TRBD2
cdr3_aa: CASEPGLAGGPSYEQYF
cdr3_nt: TGTGCCAGCGAACCGGGACTAGCGGGAGGGCCTTCCTACGAGCAGTACTTC

v_call: TRBV29-1
cdr3_length: 12
j_call: TRBJ2-7
clone_size: once
d_call: TRBD1
cdr3_aa: CSVSGTGDEQYF
cdr3_nt: TGCAGCGTCTCCGGGACAGGGGACGAGCAGTACTTC

v_call: TRBV2
cdr3_length: 16
j_call: TRBJ2-1
clone_size: few
d_call: TRBD2
cdr3_aa: CASSGAHHLLAAEQFF
cdr3_nt: TGTGCCAGCAGTGGAGCGCACCATCTTCTAGCGGCTGAGCAGTTCTTC

v_call: TRBV9
cdr3_length: 15
j_call: TRBJ1-1
clone_size: -
d_call: TRBD1
cdr3_aa: CASSVGQGSGTEAFF
cdr3_nt: TGTGCCAGCAGCGTGGGACAGGGGTCCGGCACTGAAGCTTTCTTT

v_call: TRBV6-6
cdr3_length: 15
j_call: TRBJ2-1
clone_size: -
d_call: TRBD2
cdr3_aa: CASSYASGDYNEQFF
cdr3_nt: TGTGCCAGCAGTTACGCTAGCGGGGACTACAATGAGCAGTTCTTC

v_call: TRBV6-5
cdr3_length: 12
j_call: TRBJ2-1
clone_size: -
d_call: -
cdr3_aa: CASSSSSHEQFF
cdr3_nt: TGTGCCAGCAGTTCTAGCTCACATGAGCAGTTCTTC

v_call: TRBV7-9
cdr3_length: 13
j_call: TRBJ2-1
clone_size: -
d_call: -
cdr3_aa: CASSLLLTNEQFF
cdr3_nt: TGTGCCAGCAGCTTGCTCCTAACCAATGAGCAGTTCTTC

v_call: TRBV10-3
cdr3_length: 15
j_call: TRBJ1-2
clone_size: -
d_call: -
cdr3_aa: CAISEFKGLQVSYTF
cdr3_nt: TGTGCCATCAGTGAGTTTAAAGGTTTACAGGTCTCCTACACCTTC

v_call: TRBV19
cdr3_length: 13
j_call: TRBJ1-1
clone_size: once
d_call: -
cdr3_aa: CASSIGRNTEAFF
cdr3_nt: TGTGCCAGTAGTATAGGGAGGAACACTGAAGCTTTCTTT

v_call: TRBV11-2
cdr3_length: 15
j_call: TRBJ2-5
clone_size: -
d_call: -
cdr3_aa: CASSSPEDFQETQYF
cdr3_nt: TGTGCCAGCAGCTCCCCCGAGGACTTCCAAGAGACCCAGTACTTC

v_call: TRBV29-1
cdr3_length: 17
j_call: TRBJ2-1
clone_size: -
d_call: TRBD2
cdr3_aa: CSVALHTSGSSYNEQFF
cdr3_nt: TGCAGCGTTGCCCTACATACTAGCGGCAGCTCCTACAATGAGCAGTTCTTC

v_call: TRBV11-2
cdr3_length: 15
j_call: TRBJ2-7
clone_size: once
d_call: -
cdr3_aa: CASSPQGPIAYEQYF
cdr3_nt: TGTGCCAGCAGCCCCCAGGGGCCCATTGCCTACGAGCAGTACTTC

v_call: TRBV7-9
cdr3_length: 14
j_call: TRBJ2-3
clone_size: once
d_call: -
cdr3_aa: CASSLAGGQDTQYF
cdr3_nt: TGTGCCAGCAGCTTAGCGGGGGGGCAAGATACGCAGTATTTT

v_call: TRBV5-1
cdr3_length: 16
j_call: TRBJ2-3
clone_size: -
d_call: TRBD2
cdr3_aa: CASSLYAGGDTDTQYF
cdr3_nt: TGCGCCAGCAGCTTGTATGCGGGAGGGGACACAGATACGCAGTATTTT

v_call: TRBV5-4
cdr3_length: 16
j_call: TRBJ2-2
clone_size: -
d_call: -
cdr3_aa: CASSPAAVRVTGELFF
cdr3_nt: TGTGCCAGCAGCCCAGCGGCAGTCCGCGTCACCGGGGAGCTGTTTTTT

v_call: TRBV12-5
cdr3_length: 18
j_call: TRBJ2-3
clone_size: -
d_call: -
cdr3_aa: CASGLDLGTPPVGDTQYF
cdr3_nt: TGTGCTAGTGGTTTGGACCTCGGGACTCCACCTGTAGGAGATACGCAGTATTTT

v_call: TRBV5-4
cdr3_length: 14
j_call: TRBJ2-1
clone_size: -
d_call: TRBD2
cdr3_aa: CASSLVTRGDEQFF
cdr3_nt: TGTGCCAGCAGCTTGGTAACGCGGGGGGATGAGCAGTTCTTC